This TCR beta chain was found in a study of shared T cell receptors in the human thymus. Some clones are missing from TCRdb's copy, which holds only in-frame ones; the method was immunoSEQ multiplex PCR. The sample contains approximately 730,000 clones, 70% to 90% of which appear only once. The same sample was also studied in work on human thymus T cells. This second study says: During corrective heart surgery, resections were taken, and the thymus tissue came from them. Related research found strongly overlapping thymic repertoires in unrelated individuals.

Source material: thymocytes. This clonotype originated in a girl less than two years old with a congenital heart defect.

CDR3 in amino acids: CASSPRDRGRIFYNEQFF. DNA for the CDR3: TGTGCCAGCAGCCCCCGGGACAGGGGGCGAATCTTCTACAATGAGCAGTTCTTC. V usage is TRBV9 and J usage is TRBJ2-1, with 12 bases aligning to TRBD1. The trim removed 4 bases at V and 3 bases at J, leaving 11 bases unmatched. CDR1 and CDR2 (germline): SGDLS, YYNGEE. There are 18 residues in the CDR3.